These 13 T cell receptor beta chains were all obtained from the same sample, sequenced in a study of shared clonotypes between healthy human individuals. Generated by immunoSEQ multiplex PCR, the TCRdb table keeps only in-frame clones and is missing some. Among a few million clones, around 92% were seen once, and the ten largest hold about 0.41%. The sequencing input was naive CD4+ T cells from PBMCs. This sample's subset: CD45RA+ positively selected. The receptors were sampled from a man aged 18 to 35 in good health. Some clones in this sample may be carry-over from other donors' samples.

The chain carries TRBV7-3 and TRBJ2-1, with TRBD2 as a possible D gene (7 bases). V was trimmed by 1 base and J by 1 base, leaving 20 bases between them. The germline CDR1 and CDR2 sequences are SGHTA and FQGTGA. The length of the CDR3 is 19 residues. This CDR3 is CASSLRGALAVPSYNEQFF. The CDR3 bases are TGTGCCAGCAGCTTAAGGGGGGCGCTAGCGGTACCATCCTACAATGAGCAGTTCTTC.

In regard to this clone: The same CDR3 also results from other DNA sequences found in this sample. The chain uses TRBV6-5 and TRBJ1-1, with no clear D. V lost 2 bases, J lost 1 base, and 5 bases lay in between. The CDR3 totals 13 residues. Germline loops: CDR1 MNHEY, CDR2 SVGAGI. CDR3 region: CASSYSWNTEAFF. CDR3 coding DNA: TGTGCCAGCAGTTACAGTTGGAACACTGAAGCTTTCTTT.

The rearrangement joins TRBV6-5 to TRBJ1-5; D is undetermined. Germline CDR1 is MNHEY and CDR2 is SVGAGI. The CDR3 is made up of 15 amino acids. V lost 6 bases to trimming and J lost 2 bases, with 14 bases between them. The CDR3 nucleotides are TGTGCCAGCAGCCGAACTTTCACGGGCAATCAGCCCCAGCATTTT. It specifies CASSRTFTGNQPQHF.

The chain recombines TRBV6-5 with TRBJ1-5; possible D gene TRBD1, 6 bases. This CDR3 has 13 amino acids. Trimming cost V 5 bases and J 7 bases, with 12 bases left between them. Germline assignment: CDR1 MNHEY and CDR2 SVGAGI. The CDR3 DNA reads TGTGCCAGCAGTACAGGGATTGGGCAGCCCCAGCATTTT. This encodes CASSTGIGQPQHF.

The chain has TRBV4-1 and TRBJ1-3; no definite D call. V was pared by 0 bases and J by 0 bases, with 9 bases between. Per germline, CDR1 MGHRA and CDR2 YSYEKL. This CDR3 comprises 16 residues. The chain's CDR3 is CASSQDNNPSGNTIYF. Here the CDR3 DNA reads TGCGCCAGCAGCCAAGATAATAACCCCTCTGGAAACACCATATATTTT.

This chain links TRBV30 with TRBJ1-5; D not resolved. CDR1 is GTSNPN and CDR2 is SVGIG in the germline V gene (reference sequence). CDR3 size: 13 residues. V was cut by 2 bases and J by 3 bases, with 8 bases left in between. As DNA, the CDR3 is TGTGCCTGGAGTATGAGGGTCAATCAGCCCCAGCATTTT. This codes for CAWSMRVNQPQHF.

A remark on this clone: Other DNA sequences from this sample encode an identical CDR3 as well. The chain joins TRBV19 to TRBJ1-1; D remains unclear. Trimming left V 5 bases short and J 0 bases short, with 10 bases between. CDR3 length: 14 residues. From germline, CDR1 is LNHDA and CDR2 SQIVND (reference sequence). CDR3 in DNA: TGTGCCAGTAGTGTGACTGTTATGAACACTGAAGCTTTCTTT. Its translation: CASSVTVMNTEAFF.

This clone was counted a single time. This chain uses TRBV2 with TRBJ2-4; the match to TRBD1 covers 7 bases. Trimming at V came to 6 bases and at J to 3 bases, leaving 5 bases not matched to a gene. The CDR3 runs to 14 residues. CDR1 and CDR2 (germline): SNHLY, FYNNEI. Here the CDR3 DNA reads TGTGCCAGCAGCGCCACAGGGGACAAAAACATTCAGTACTTC. It translates to CASSATGDKNIQYF.

The V gene is TRBV18, the J gene TRBJ1-1; no clear D gene. The ends were cut back, 1 base at V and 7 bases at J, with 13 bases in the middle. Germline loops: CDR1 KGHSH, CDR2 LQKENI. The CDR3 contains 14 residues. In DNA, the CDR3 is TGTGCCAGCTCACCACTAAGTCGTCCCGTTGAAGCTTTCTTT. This translates into CASSPLSRPVEAFF.

The V and J genes are TRBV29-1 and TRBJ2-7; D gene uncertain. The length of the CDR3 is 13 residues. Trimming took 4 bases from V and 1 from J, leaving 11 bases between them. Germline V gene lookup returns CDR1 SQVTM and CDR2 ANQGSEA. The CDR3 nucleotides are TGCAGCGTTGCCGGCAAAGTATCCTACGAGCAGTACTTC. It codes for CSVAGKVSYEQYF.

V gene TRBV5-1 combines with J gene TRBJ2-2, with D possibly matching TRBD2 (6 bases). Trimming left V 0 bases short and J 3 bases short, with 9 bases between. CDR3 length equals 15 residues. The V gene's germline CDR1 is SGHRS and CDR2 YFSETQ. The CDR3 is CASSLGSGDTGELFF. The CDR3 nucleotides are TGCGCCAGCAGCTTGGGTAGCGGCGACACCGGGGAGCTGTTTTTT.

The chain combines TRBV9 with TRBJ2-3; D unresolved. This CDR3 has 12 amino acids. The germline V and J ends were trimmed by 2 bases and 6 bases, with 7 bases remaining between them. Per germline, CDR1 SGDLS and CDR2 YYNGEE. CDR3 region: CASSVQADTQYF. The CDR3 DNA sequence: TGTGCCAGCAGCGTTCAAGCGGATACGCAGTATTTT.

V and J are TRBV20-1 and TRBJ1-2; D possibly corresponds to TRBD1 (5 bases). Germline V gene data show CDR1 as DFQATT and CDR2 as SNEGSKA (reference sequence). The CDR3 totals 11 residues. Trimming removed 5 bases from V and 6 bases from J, with 10 bases in between. CDR3 DNA sequence: TGCAGTGCTTTAGGGGTCCATGGCTACACCTTC. As protein: CSALGVHGYTF.